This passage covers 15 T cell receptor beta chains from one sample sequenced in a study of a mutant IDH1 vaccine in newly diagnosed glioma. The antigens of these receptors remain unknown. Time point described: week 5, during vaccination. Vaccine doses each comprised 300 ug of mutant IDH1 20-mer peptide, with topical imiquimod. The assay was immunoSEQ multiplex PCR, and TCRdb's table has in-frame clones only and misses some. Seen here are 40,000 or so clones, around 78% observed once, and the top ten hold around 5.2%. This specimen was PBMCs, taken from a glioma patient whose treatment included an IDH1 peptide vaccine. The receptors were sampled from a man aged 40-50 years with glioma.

The CDR3 nucleotides are TGTGCCAGCAGCACTAGCGGAGATACGCAGTATTTT. It is translated as CASSTSGDTQYF. The chain has TRBV6-5 and TRBJ2-3, with 8 bases identical to TRBD2. This CDR3 has 12 residues. J lost 5 bases, V lost 6 bases, and 1 base had no gene match. In germline, CDR1 is MNHEY, CDR2 SVGAGI.

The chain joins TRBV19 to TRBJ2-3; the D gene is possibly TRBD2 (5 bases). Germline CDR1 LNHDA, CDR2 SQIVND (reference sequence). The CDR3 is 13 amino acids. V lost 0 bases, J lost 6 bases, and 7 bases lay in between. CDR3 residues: CASSIDWEDTQYF. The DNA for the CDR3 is TGTGCCAGTAGTATAGATTGGGAGGATACGCAGTATTTT.

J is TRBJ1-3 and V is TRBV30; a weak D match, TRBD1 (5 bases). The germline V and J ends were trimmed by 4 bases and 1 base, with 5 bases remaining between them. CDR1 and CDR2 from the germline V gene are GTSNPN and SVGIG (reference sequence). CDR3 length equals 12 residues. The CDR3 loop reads CAWTGSGNTIYF. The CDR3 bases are TGTGCCTGGACAGGGTCTGGAAACACCATATATTTT.

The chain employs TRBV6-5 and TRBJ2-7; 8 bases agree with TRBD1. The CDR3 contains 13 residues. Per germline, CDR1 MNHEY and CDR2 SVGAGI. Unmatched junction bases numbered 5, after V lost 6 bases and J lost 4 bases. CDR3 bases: TGTGCCAGCAGCGGGACAGGAAGTTACGAGCAGTACTTC. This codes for CASSGTGSYEQYF.

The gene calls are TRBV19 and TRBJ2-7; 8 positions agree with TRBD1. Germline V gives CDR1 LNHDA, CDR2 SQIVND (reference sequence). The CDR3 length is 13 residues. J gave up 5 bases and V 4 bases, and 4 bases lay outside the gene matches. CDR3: CASSTGQGNEQYF. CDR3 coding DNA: TGTGCCAGTAGTACCGGACAGGGCAACGAGCAGTACTTC.

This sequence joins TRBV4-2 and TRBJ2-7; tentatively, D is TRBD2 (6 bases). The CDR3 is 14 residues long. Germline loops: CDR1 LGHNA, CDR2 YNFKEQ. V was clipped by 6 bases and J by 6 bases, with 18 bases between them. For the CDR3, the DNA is TGTGCCAGCAGAAGAATGGGGGGTAGCGGCGAGCAGTACTTC. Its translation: CASRRMGGSGEQYF.

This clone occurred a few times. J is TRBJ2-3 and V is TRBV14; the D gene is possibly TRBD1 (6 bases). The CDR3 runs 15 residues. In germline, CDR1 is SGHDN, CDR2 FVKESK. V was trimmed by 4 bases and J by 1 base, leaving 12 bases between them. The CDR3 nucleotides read TGTGCCAGCAGCCTTTCGTGGGGGCGCACAGATACGCAGTATTTT. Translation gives CASSLSWGRTDTQYF.

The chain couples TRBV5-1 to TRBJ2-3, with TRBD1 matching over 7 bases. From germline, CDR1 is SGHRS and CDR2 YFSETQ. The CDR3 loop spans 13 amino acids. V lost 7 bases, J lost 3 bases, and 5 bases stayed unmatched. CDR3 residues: CASRKGATDTQYF. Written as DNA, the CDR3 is TGCGCCAGCCGGAAGGGGGCAACAGATACGCAGTATTTT.

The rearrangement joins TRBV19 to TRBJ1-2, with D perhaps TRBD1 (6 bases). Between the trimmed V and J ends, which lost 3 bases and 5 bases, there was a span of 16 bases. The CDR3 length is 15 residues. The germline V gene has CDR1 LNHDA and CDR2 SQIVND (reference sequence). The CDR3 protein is CASSISAGEWYGYTF. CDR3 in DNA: TGTGCCAGTAGTATTTCTGCAGGGGAGTGGTATGGCTACACCTTC.

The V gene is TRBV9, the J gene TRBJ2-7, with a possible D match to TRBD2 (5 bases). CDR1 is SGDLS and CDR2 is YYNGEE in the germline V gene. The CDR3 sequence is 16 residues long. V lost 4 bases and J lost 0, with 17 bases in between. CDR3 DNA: TGTGCCAGCAGCCCCACATTTGATGGACTCTCCTACGAGCAGTACTTC. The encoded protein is CASSPTFDGLSYEQYF.

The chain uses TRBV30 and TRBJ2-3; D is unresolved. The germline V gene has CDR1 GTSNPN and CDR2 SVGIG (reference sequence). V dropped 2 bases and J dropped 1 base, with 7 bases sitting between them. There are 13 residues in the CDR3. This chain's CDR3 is CAWSMLRTDTQYF. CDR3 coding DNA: TGTGCCTGGAGTATGCTTCGCACAGATACGCAGTATTTT.

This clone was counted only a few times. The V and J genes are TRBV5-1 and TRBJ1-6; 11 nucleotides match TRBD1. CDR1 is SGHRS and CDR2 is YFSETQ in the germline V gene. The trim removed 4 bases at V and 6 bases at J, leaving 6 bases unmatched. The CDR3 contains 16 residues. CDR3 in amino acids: CASSHSGTGGNSPLHF. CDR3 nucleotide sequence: TGCGCCAGCAGCCACTCCGGGACAGGGGGTAATTCACCCCTCCACTTT.

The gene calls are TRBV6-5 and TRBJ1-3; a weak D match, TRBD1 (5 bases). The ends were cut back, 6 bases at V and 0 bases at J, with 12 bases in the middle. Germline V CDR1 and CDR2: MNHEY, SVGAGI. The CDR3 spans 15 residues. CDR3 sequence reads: CASSRDSFSGNTIYF. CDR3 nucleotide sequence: TGTGCCAGCAGCCGGGACTCCTTCTCTGGAAACACCATATATTTT.

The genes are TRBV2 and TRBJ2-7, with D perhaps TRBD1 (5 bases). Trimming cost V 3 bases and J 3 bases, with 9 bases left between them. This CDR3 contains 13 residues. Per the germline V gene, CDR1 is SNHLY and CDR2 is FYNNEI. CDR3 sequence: CASSDVGDYEQYF. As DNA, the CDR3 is TGTGCCAGCAGTGATGTAGGGGACTACGAGCAGTACTTC.

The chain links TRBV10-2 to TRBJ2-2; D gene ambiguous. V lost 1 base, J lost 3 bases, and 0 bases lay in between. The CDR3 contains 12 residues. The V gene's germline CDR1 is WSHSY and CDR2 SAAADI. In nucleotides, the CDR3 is TGCGCCAGCAGTGAGTACACCGGGGAGCTGTTTTTT. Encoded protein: CASSEYTGELFF.